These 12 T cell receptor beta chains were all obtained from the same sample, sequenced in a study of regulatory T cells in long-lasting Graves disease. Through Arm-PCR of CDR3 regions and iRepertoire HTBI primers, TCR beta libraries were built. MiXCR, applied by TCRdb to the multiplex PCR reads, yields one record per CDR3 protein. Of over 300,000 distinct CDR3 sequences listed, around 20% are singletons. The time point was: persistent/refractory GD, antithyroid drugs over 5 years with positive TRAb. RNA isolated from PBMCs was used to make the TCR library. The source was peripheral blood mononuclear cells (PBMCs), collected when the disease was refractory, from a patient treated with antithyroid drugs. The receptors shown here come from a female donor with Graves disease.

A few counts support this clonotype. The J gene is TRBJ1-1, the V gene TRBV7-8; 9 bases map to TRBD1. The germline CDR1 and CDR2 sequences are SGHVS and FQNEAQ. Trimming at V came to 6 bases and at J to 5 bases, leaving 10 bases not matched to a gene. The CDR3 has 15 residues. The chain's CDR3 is CASRLSRTGVTEAFF. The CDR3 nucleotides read TGTGCCAGCAGGCTAAGTCGGACAGGGGTTACTGAAGCTTTCTTT.

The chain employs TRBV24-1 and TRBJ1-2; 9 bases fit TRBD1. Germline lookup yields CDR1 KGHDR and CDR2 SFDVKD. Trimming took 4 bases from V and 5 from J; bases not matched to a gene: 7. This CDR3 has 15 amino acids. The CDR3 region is CATSDQGQGTYGYTF. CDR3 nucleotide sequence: TGTGCCACCAGTGACCAGGGACAGGGAACGTATGGCTACACCTTC.

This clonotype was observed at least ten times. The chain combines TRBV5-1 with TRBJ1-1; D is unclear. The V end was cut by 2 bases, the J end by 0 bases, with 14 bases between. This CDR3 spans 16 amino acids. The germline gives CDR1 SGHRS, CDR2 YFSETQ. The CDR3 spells CASSLESSPLNTEAFF. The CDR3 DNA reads TGCGCCAGCAGCTTAGAGAGTTCGCCCCTGAACACTGAAGCTTTCTTT.

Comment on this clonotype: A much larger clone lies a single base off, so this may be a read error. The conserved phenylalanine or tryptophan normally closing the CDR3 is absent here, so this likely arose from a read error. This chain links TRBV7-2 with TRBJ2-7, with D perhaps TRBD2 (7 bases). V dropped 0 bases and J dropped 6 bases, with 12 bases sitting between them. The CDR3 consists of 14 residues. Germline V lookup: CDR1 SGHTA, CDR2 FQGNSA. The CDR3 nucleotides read TGTGCCAGCAGCTTAGCGGGGGGGCCGTTCGAGCAGTACCTC. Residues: CASSLAGGPFEQYL.

The CDR3 DNA reads as TGTGCCAGCAGAGAACAGGGGAGCTCCTACAATGAGCAGTTCTTC. Its translation is CASREQGSSYNEQFF. The chain employs TRBV2 and TRBJ2-1; TRBD1 aligns across 7 bases. Germline-derived CDR1 and CDR2 are SNHLY and FYNNEI. V gave up 6 bases and J gave up 0 bases; unmatched junction bases: 5. This CDR3 spans 15 amino acids.

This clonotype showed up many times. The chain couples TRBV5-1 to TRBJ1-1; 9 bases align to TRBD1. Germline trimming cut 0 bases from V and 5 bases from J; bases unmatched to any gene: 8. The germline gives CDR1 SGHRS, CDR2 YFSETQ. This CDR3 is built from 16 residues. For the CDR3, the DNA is TGCGCCAGCAGCTTGGCACAGGGGGCTCCTCGTACTGAAGCTTTCTTT. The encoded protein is CASSLAQGAPRTEAFF.

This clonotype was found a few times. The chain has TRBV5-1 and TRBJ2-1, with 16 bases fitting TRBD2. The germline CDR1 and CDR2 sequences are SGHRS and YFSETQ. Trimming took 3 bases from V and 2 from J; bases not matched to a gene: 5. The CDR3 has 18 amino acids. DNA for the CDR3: TGCGCCAGCAGCTGGGGGACTAGCGGGAGGGATACCTACAATGAGCAGTTCTTC. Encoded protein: CASSWGTSGRDTYNEQFF. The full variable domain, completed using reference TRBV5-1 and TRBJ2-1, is KAGVTQTPRYLIKTRGQQVTLSCSPISGHRSVSWYQQTPGQGLQFLFEYFSETQRNKGNFPGRFSGRQFSNSRSEMNVSTLELGDSALYLCASSWGTSGRDTYNEQFFGPGTRLTVL.

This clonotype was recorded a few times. The CDR3 loop reads CASSPPNAEGYGYTF. The CDR3 bases are TGTGCCAGCTCACCCCCAAACGCGGAAGGCTATGGCTACACCTTC. The chain employs TRBV18 and TRBJ1-2, with D hard to call. CDR1 and CDR2 from the germline V gene are KGHSH and LQKENI. Between the trimmed V and J ends, which lost 3 bases and 4 bases, there was a span of 15 bases. This CDR3 contains 15 residues.

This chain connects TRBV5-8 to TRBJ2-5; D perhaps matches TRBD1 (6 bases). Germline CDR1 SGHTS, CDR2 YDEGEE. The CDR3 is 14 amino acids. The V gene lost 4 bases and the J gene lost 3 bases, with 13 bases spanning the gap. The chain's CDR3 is CASSLGHLEETQYF. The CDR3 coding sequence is TGTGCCAGCAGCCTGGGACACCTCGAAGAGACCCAGTACTTC.

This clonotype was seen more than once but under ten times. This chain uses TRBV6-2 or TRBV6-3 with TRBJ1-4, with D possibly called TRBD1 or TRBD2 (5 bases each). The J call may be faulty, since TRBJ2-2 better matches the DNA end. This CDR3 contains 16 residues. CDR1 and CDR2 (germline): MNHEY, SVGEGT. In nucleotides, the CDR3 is TGTGCCAGCAGTTACTCGTACCGAGGGGCCGCCAGGGAGCTGTTTTTT. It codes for CASSYSYRGAARELFF.

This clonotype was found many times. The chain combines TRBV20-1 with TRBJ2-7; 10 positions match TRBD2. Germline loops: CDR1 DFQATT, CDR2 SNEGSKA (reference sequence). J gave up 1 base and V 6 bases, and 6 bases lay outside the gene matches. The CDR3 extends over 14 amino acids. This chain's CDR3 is CSAPGLAVSYEQYF. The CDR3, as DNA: TGCAGTGCGCCTGGACTAGCGGTGTCCTACGAGCAGTACTTC.

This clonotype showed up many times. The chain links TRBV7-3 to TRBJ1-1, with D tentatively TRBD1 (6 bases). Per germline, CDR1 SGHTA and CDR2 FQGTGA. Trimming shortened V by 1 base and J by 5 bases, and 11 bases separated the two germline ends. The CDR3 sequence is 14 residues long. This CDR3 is CASSLKGGMTEAFF. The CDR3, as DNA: TGTGCCAGCAGCTTAAAGGGGGGGATGACTGAAGCTTTCTTT.